The source of this TCR beta chain is a study of Graves' ophthalmopathy and Graves' hyperthyroidism. Lactation, pregnancy, uncontrolled infections and other autoimmune diseases were all grounds for excluding patients. Amplification from RNA transcripts yielded the TCR beta CDR3 regions. First-round RT-PCR with HTBI primers preceded a second-round multiplex PCR. TCRdb redid the calling of the multiplex PCR reads with MiXCR, one entry per CDR3 protein. The sample includes fewer than 600,000 distinct CDR3 sequences, about 15% of them seen just once. The table lists this clonotype with many counts. There are 14 residues in the CDR3. Deletions cut 1 base from V and 9 bases from J, with 10 bases between. Germline lookup yields CDR1 SGHTA and CDR2 FQGNSA.

Sequencing was done on a sample of blood. The receptor was isolated from a woman aged 30 to 39 with Graves' ophthalmopathy. J is TRBJ1-6 and V is TRBV7-2, with D maybe TRBD1 (5 bases). CDR3 bases: TGTGCCAGCAGCTTAGGAACAGACAGTTCACCCCTCCACTTT. Its translation is CASSLGTDSSPLHF.